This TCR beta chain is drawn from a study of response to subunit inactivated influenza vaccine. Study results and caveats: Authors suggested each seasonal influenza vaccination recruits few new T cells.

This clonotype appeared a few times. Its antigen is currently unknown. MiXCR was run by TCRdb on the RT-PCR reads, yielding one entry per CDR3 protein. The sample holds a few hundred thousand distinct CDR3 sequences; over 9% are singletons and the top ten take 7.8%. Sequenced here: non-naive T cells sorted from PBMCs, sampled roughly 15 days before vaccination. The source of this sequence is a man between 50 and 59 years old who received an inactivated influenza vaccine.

CDR3 residues: CASSSELAGVLTDTQYF. The CDR3 DNA reads as TGTGCCAGCAGCTCAGAACTAGCGGGAGTCCTCACAGATACGCAGTATTTT. The V call is TRBV7-6, the J call TRBJ2-3; TRBD2 matches at 11 bases. Trimming at V came to 4 bases and at J to 2 bases, leaving 8 bases not matched to a gene. The CDR3 is 17 amino acids. CDR1 SGHVS and CDR2 FNYEAQ come from the germline V gene.